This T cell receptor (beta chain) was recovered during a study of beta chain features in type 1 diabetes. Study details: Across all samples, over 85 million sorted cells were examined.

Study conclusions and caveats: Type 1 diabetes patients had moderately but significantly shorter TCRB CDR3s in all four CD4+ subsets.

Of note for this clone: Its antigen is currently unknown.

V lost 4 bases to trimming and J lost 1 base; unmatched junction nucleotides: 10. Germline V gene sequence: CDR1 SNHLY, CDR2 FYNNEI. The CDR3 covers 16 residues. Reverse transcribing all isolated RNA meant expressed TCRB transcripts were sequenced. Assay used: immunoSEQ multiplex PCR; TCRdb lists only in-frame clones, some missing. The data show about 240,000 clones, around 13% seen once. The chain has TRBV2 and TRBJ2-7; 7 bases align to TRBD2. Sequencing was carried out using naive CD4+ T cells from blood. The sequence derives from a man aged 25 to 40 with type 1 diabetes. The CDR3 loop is CASSGEGAGGSYEQYF. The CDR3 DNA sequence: TGTGCCAGCAGTGGGGAGGGCGCAGGCGGATCCTACGAGCAGTACTTC. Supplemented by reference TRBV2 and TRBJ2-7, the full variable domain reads EPEVTQTPSHQVTQMGQEVILRCVPISNHLYFYWYRQILGQKVEFLVSFYNNEISEKSEIFDDQFSVERPDGSNFTLKIRSTKLEDSAMYFCASSGEGAGGSYEQYFGPGTRLTVT.